The rows below give T cell receptor beta chains drawn from one sample of a study of primary melanoma T cells and metastatic recurrence. Libraries were prepared by immunoSEQ multiplex PCR; TCRdb keeps only in-frame clonotypes and omits some of them. The sample contains about 110 clones, about three quarters of which appear only once. Sequences were obtained from melanoma tumor tissue. The receptors here all came from a human donor with melanoma. Each CDR3 is given with its conserved first and last residue. D genes are given only for firm matches. Where a row states a size, it is once, few, many or the class of an expanded clone; other rows omit it.

d_gene,j_gene,v_gene,abundance,CDR3aa,CDR3nt
TRBD2,TRBJ2-7,TRBV19,-,CASSLAGYEQYF,TGTGCCAGTTCCCTAGCGGGATACGAGCAGTACTTC
-,TRBJ2-5,TRBV5-1,-,CASSSGLTAGTQYF,TGCGCCAGCAGCTCCGGACTAACGGCGGGGACCCAGTACTTC
-,TRBJ2-1,TRBV19,-,CASTISPDPTYNEQFF,TGTGCCAGTACCATCTCCCCTGATCCCACGTACAATGAGCAGTTCTTC
TRBD2,TRBJ2-5,TRBV11-3,-,CASSTLAGVFETQYF,TGTGCCAGCAGCACTCTAGCGGGAGTGTTCGAGACCCAGTACTTC
-,TRBJ2-7,TRBV28,once,CASSLTTGVDEQYF,TGTGCCAGCAGTTTAACGACGGGAGTGGACGAGCAGTACTTC
-,TRBJ2-6,TRBV25-1,-,CASSNCPTGQSRANVLTF,TGTGCCAGCAGTAACTGTCCAACTGGACAAAGTCGGGCCAACGTCCTGACTTTC
-,TRBJ2-1,TRBV23-1,-,CASSQESATSSINEQFF,TGCGCCAGCAGCCAAGAATCTGCGACAAGCTCAATCAATGAGCAGTTCTTC
-,TRBJ2-7,TRBV29-1,-,CSVVSGSYEQYF,TGCAGCGTTGTTTCTGGGTCCTACGAGCAGTACTTC
-,TRBJ2-7,TRBV6-4,-,CASSYRQGTYEQYF,TGTGCCAGCAGTTATCGGCAGGGGACCTACGAGCAGTACTTC
-,TRBJ2-4,TRBV6-8,-,CASRTPGDRAKNIQYF,TGTGCCAGCAGGACTCCGGGGGATAGGGCCAAAAACATTCAGTACTTC
TRBD1,TRBJ1-1,TRBV19,-,CASNPGQGQAEAFF,TGTGCCAGTAATCCGGGACAGGGGCAAGCTGAAGCTTTCTTT
-,TRBJ2-6,TRBV7-5,-,CASSQAPQSRANVLTF,TGTGCCAGCAGCCAGGCTCCACAAAGTCGGGCCAACGTCCTGACTTTC
-,TRBJ2-5,TRBV29-1,-,CSVVQDMEETQYF,TGCAGCGTAGTTCAGGATATGGAGGAGACCCAGTACTTC
-,TRBJ1-5,TRBV6-8,-,CASSYSGFDQPQHF,TGTGCCAGCAGTTACTCCGGTTTTGATCAGCCCCAGCATTTT
-,TRBJ1-2,TRBV19,-,CASNEGGNRGDGYTF,TGTGCCAGTAACGAGGGAGGGAACCGAGGGGATGGCTACACCTTC
TRBD1,TRBJ1-1,TRBV19,few,CATEETGTNTEAFF,TGTGCCACGGAGGAGACAGGGACGAACACTGAAGCTTTCTTT
TRBD1,TRBJ1-3,TRBV29-1,-,CSVESPRTGGKDTIYF,TGCAGCGTTGAATCACCCCGCACAGGGGGCAAGGACACCATATATTTT
TRBD1,TRBJ2-2,TRBV6-8,-,CASSPRDRFFGELFF,TGTGCCAGCAGTCCCCGGGACAGGTTTTTCGGGGAGCTGTTTTTT
-,TRBJ2-7,TRBV6-7,-,CASSPWDGTYEQYF,TGTGCCAGCAGTCCCTGGGACGGGACCTACGAGCAGTACTTC
-,TRBJ1-1,TRBV11-3,-,CASSPEDLNTEAFF,TGTGCCAGCAGCCCCGAGGACCTAAACACTGAAGCTTTCTTT
-,TRBJ2-7,TRBV19,few,CASSMVGGHTYEQYF,TGTGCCAGTAGTATGGTCGGGGGTCATACCTACGAGCAGTACTTC
TRBD1,TRBJ2-3,TRBV19,-,CATGQAVSTDTQYF,TGTGCCACCGGACAGGCCGTAAGCACAGATACGCAGTATTTT
-,TRBJ2-5,TRBV29-1,-,CSVMLGSDFQETQYF,TGCAGCGTTATGTTAGGTAGCGACTTTCAAGAGACCCAGTACTTC
TRBD1,TRBJ1-2,TRBV29-1,-,CSVATGVESYGYTF,TGCAGCGTGGCGACAGGGGTGGAATCCTATGGCTACACCTTC
-,TRBJ2-5,TRBV6-8,-,CASSYSLGGETQYF,TGTGCCAGCAGTTACTCTCTCGGGGGAGAGACCCAGTACTTC